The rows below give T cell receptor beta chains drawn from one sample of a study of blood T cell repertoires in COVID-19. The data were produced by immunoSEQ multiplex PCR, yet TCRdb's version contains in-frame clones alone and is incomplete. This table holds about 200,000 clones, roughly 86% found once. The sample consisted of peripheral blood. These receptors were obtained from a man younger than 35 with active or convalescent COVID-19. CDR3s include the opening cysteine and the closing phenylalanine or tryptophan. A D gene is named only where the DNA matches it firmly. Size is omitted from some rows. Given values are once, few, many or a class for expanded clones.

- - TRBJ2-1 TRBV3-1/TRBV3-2 CASSHGLQDEQFF TGTGCCAGCAGCCATGGCCTACAGGATGAGCAGTTCTTC
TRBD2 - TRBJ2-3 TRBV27 CASSLDFRLADDTDTQYF TGTGCCAGCAGTTTAGACTTTCGACTAGCCGATGACACAGATACGCAGTATTTT
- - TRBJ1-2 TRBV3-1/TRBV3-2 CASSPLRGRGYGYTF TGTGCCAGCAGCCCTCTAAGAGGAAGGGGGTATGGCTACACCTTC
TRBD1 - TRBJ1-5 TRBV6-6 CASRTQGVGSNQPQHF TGTGCCAGCAGAACACAGGGGGTAGGAAGCAATCAGCCCCAGCATTTT
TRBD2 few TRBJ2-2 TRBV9 CASSVDVGLANTGELFF TGTGCCAGCAGCGTAGATGTTGGACTAGCGAACACCGGGGAGCTGTTTTTT
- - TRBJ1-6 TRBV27 CASSLSGRQGWWAPLHF TGTGCCAGCAGTTTATCCGGTCGTCAGGGTTGGTGGGCACCCCTCCACTTT
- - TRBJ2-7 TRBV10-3 CAISESGPGYDSSYEQYF TGTGCCATCAGTGAGTCAGGCCCCGGTTACGACAGCTCCTACGAGCAGTACTTC
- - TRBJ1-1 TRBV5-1 CASSLQGGGTEAFF TGCGCCAGCAGCTTGCAAGGGGGTGGGACTGAAGCTTTCTTT
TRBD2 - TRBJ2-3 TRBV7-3 CASSLMPSGSGTDTQYF TGTGCCAGCAGCTTAATGCCTAGCGGGTCTGGCACAGATACGCAGTATTTT
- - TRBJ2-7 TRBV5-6 CASSFSGGQQYF TGTGCCAGCAGCTTTTCAGGGGGGCAGCAGTACTTC
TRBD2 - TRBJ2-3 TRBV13 CASSGGLAGGLVTQYF TGTGCCAGCAGCGGCGGACTAGCGGGGGGGCTCGTTACGCAGTATTTT
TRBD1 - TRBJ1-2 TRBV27 CASRDSIYYGYTF TGTGCCAGCCGGGACAGTATATACTATGGCTACACCTTC
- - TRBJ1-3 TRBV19 CASSSQNRNTIYF TGTGCCAGTAGTAGTCAGAACCGAAACACCATATATTTT
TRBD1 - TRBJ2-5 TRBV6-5 CASRADRGFTETQYF TGTGCCAGCAGGGCCGACAGGGGGTTCACGGAGACCCAGTACTTC
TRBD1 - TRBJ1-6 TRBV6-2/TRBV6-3 CASSRDRGNSPLHF TGTGCCAGCAGCAGGGACAGGGGAAATTCACCCCTCCACTTT
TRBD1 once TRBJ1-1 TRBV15 CATSRGDRVDTEAFF TGTGCCACCAGCAGGGGGGACAGGGTGGACACTGAAGCTTTCTTT
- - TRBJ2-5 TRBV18 CASSEVQETQYF TGTGCCAGCTCAGAGGTCCAAGAGACCCAGTACTTC
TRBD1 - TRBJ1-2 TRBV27 CASSSPRQGAIYGYTF TGTGCCAGCAGTTCCCCGCGACAGGGGGCGATCTATGGCTACACCTTC
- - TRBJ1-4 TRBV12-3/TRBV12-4 CAGSPSGQELFF TGTGCCGGCAGCCCTTCCGGACAAGAGCTGTTTTTT
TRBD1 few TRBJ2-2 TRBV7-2 CASSYAGTGYPGELFF TGTGCCAGCAGCTACGCCGGGACAGGGTACCCCGGGGAGCTGTTTTTT
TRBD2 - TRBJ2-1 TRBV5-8 CASSLSQKQRDLTYNEQFF TGTGCCAGCAGCTTGTCCCAGAAACAGCGGGACCTCACCTACAATGAGCAGTTCTTC
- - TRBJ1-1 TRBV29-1 CSVERRMNTEAFF TGCAGCGTTGAGCGGAGAATGAACACTGAAGCTTTCTTT
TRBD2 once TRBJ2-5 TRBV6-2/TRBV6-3 CASSYDQREGPLHEETQYF TGTGCCAGCAGTTACGATCAGCGGGAGGGCCCTCTTCACGAAGAGACCCAGTACTTC
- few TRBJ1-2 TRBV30 CAWSAGPLDPHNYGYTF TGTGCCTGGAGTGCCGGGCCACTAGACCCTCATAACTATGGCTACACCTTC
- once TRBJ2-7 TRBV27 CASSFRWGLEGLPPYEQYF TGTGCCAGCAGTTTTCGGTGGGGTTTGGAGGGACTCCCACCCTACGAGCAGTACTTC
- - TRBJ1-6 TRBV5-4 CASSLRVPGGNSPLHF TGTGCCAGCAGCTTGAGGGTCCCGGGGGGTAATTCACCCCTCCACTTT
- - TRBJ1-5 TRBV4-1 CASSQDFRGRGGQPQHF TGCGCCAGCAGCCAAGATTTTCGGGGCAGGGGTGGCCAGCCCCAGCATTTT
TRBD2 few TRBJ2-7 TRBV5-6 CASSISGGSYEQYF TGTGCCAGCAGCATTAGCGGGGGGTCCTACGAGCAGTACTTC
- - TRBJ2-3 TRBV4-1 CASSQDGRGAGTDTQYF TGCGCCAGCAGCCAAGATGGCCGGGGGGCGGGCACAGATACGCAGTATTTT
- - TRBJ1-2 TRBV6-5 CASSRGGLTYGYTF TGTGCCAGCAGCCGGGGGGGATTGACCTATGGCTACACCTTC
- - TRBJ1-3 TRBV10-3 CAIRTGLSGNTIYF TGTGCCATTCGAACAGGTCTTTCTGGAAACACCATATATTTT
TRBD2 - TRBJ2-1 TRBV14 CASSLELAGVGTEQFF TGTGCCAGCAGCCTCGAACTAGCGGGGGTCGGGACTGAGCAGTTCTTC
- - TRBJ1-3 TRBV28 CASSLNWGVGGNTIYF TGTGCCAGCAGCTTAAACTGGGGGGTTGGTGGAAACACCATATATTTT
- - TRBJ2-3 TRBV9 CASSVEVNRGADTQYF TGTGCCAGCAGCGTAGAAGTGAACCGCGGGGCGGATACGCAGTATTTT
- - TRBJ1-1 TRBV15 CATSRDRVSEAFF TGTGCCACCAGCAGAGATCGAGTCTCTGAAGCTTTCTTT
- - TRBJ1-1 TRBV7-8 CASSTLEGTEAFF TGTGCCAGCAGCACCTTGGAGGGCACTGAAGCTTTCTTT
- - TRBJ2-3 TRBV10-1 CASSESGARPGTDTQYF TGCGCCAGCAGTGAGTCTGGGGCTCGTCCGGGCACAGATACGCAGTATTTT
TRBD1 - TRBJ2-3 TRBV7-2 CASSSQTGTGANTQYF TGTGCCAGCAGCTCACAGACAGGGACGGGTGCGAATACGCAGTATTTT
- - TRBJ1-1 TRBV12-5 CASGLVPGGGFTEAFF TGTGCTAGTGGTTTGGTACCGGGCGGGGGATTCACTGAAGCTTTCTTT
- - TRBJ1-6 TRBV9 CASRRGDPYNSPLHF TGTGCCAGCAGGCGGGGAGACCCCTATAATTCACCCCTCCACTTT
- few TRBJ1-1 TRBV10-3 CAIRADTGNTEAFF TGTGCCATCAGGGCGGACACGGGGAACACTGAAGCTTTCTTT
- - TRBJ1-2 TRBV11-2 CASSYSNYGYTF TGTGCCAGCAGTTACTCTAACTATGGCTACACCTTC
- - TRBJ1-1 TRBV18 CASSPSVLLGPRDTEAFF TGTGCCAGCTCACCAAGTGTGTTGCTGGGTCCACGGGACACTGAAGCTTTCTTT
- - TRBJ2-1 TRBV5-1 CASSRTAVEALNEQFF TGCGCCAGCAGCCGCACAGCGGTGGAGGCCCTCAATGAGCAGTTCTTC
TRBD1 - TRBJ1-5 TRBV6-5 CASRRGQYSNQPQHF TGTGCCAGCAGGAGGGGACAGTATAGCAATCAGCCCCAGCATTTT
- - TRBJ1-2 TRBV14 CASSQASLRGYTF TGTGCCAGCAGCCAAGCGTCCCTTCGGGGTTACACCTTC
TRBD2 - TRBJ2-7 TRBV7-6 CASSLRGGYEQYF TGTGCCAGCAGCTTAAGGGGAGGGTACGAGCAGTACTTC
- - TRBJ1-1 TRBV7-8 CASSTRVGDTEAFF TGTGCCAGCAGCACCCGGGTAGGGGACACTGAAGCTTTCTTT
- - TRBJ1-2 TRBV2 CASSEDLEYGYTF TGTGCCAGCAGTGAAGATTTGGAGTATGGCTACACCTTC
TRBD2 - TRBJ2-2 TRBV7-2 CASSLVRLAAGELFF TGTGCCAGCAGCTTAGTTCGACTAGCGGCCGGGGAGCTGTTTTTT
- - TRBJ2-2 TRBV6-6 CASRPGGTGELFF TGTGCCAGCAGACCGGGCGGGACCGGGGAGCTGTTTTTT
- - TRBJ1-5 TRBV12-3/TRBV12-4 CASSLLRPGPQHF TGTGCCAGCAGCCTTCTCCGGCCGGGGCCCCAGCATTTT
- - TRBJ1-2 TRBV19 CASSIGGGVNYGYTF TGTGCCAGTAGTATCGGGGGAGGGGTTAACTATGGCTACACCTTC
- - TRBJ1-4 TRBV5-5 CASSSTGAATNEKLFF TGTGCCAGCAGCTCGACAGGCGCTGCAACTAATGAAAAACTGTTTTTT
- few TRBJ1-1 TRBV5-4 CASSMDRAEMNTEAFF TGTGCCAGCAGCATGGACAGAGCGGAAATGAACACTGAAGCTTTCTTT